A single sample gave rise to the 5 T cell receptor beta chains below, sequenced in a study of blood T cell repertoires in COVID-19. Using immunoSEQ multiplex PCR, the repertoire was profiled, and TCRdb retains in-frame clones only, with some absent. This repertoire shows 23,000 or so clones, roughly 80% found once; its top ten account for 3.2%. The sample was peripheral blood. Receptors originate from a man in his forties or fifties with acute or convalescent COVID-19.

The chain recombines TRBV30 with TRBJ1-2; 10 positions agree with TRBD1. The germline gives CDR1 GTSNPN, CDR2 SVGIG (reference sequence). The CDR3 contains 14 residues. The V segment lost 5 bases and the J segment 2 bases; nucleotides outside the gene matches: 5. The CDR3 sequence is CAWVAGQGNYGYTF. The DNA for the CDR3 is TGTGCCTGGGTGGCGGGACAGGGGAACTATGGCTACACCTTC.

This chain links TRBV21-1 with TRBJ2-5; TRBD1 is the table's D call and was not checked against the DNA. TRBV21-1 is shown as a pseudogene. The CDR3 covers 16 residues. Written as DNA, the CDR3 is TGTGCCAGCAGGCGACCGGGACAGGGGCTTGTGGAGACCCAGTACTTC. Translated, it gives CASRRPGQGLVETQYF.

This clone has only one observation. The chain links TRBV9 to TRBJ2-2; possibly TRBD1 for D (5 bases). Germline CDR1 and CDR2: SGDLS and YYNGEE. V lost 4 bases, J lost 2 bases, and 9 bases lay in between. This CDR3 is built from 14 residues. The CDR3 region has the DNA TGTGCCAGCAGCCGCCAGGGAAACACCGGGGAGCTGTTTTTT. The encoded protein is CASSRQGNTGELFF.

This clone has a single count. The chain couples TRBV3-1 (or the pseudogene TRBV3-2) to TRBJ2-4, with 9 bases fitting TRBD1. Trimming took 5 bases from V and 6 from J; bases not matched to a gene: 8. CDR1 LGHDT and CDR2 YNNKEL come from the germline V gene (reference sequence). This CDR3 region has 15 residues. DNA for the CDR3: TGTGCCAGCAGCTTTACCGGGACAGGGCCAAACATTCAGTACTTC. Translating it yields CASSFTGTGPNIQYF.

About this clone: The sample holds other DNA sequences that translate to the same CDR3. The V gene is TRBV11-2, the J gene TRBJ2-7; 8 bases agree with TRBD2. With V trimmed by 1 base and J by 3 bases, 2 bases remained unmatched. CDR3 length: 14 amino acids. CDR1 is SGHAT, CDR2 FQNNGV, per germline. CDR3 nucleotides: TGTGCCAGCAGCTTAGCGGGAGGGGTCTACGAGCAGTACTTC. Its translation is CASSLAGGVYEQYF.